This T cell receptor (beta chain) was observed in a study of blood T cell repertoires in COVID-19. Study summary: The United States, Italy and Spain supplied acute and convalescent COVID-19 samples. The cDNA or gDNA used as material had been derived from T cells, B-cell-depleted T cells, or PBMCs.

Deletions cut 0 bases from V and 2 bases from J, with 8 bases between. This CDR3 spans 14 amino acids. Germline CDR1 reads SGHAT; CDR2 reads FQNNGV. Original data processing: By means of reference gene primer amplification, nucleated cell counts were estimated. Profiled with immunoSEQ multiplex PCR; TCRdb holds only in-frame clones, not every one. Clone size and the V and J calls come from that table; the DNA yielded D and trimming. Counted here are around 120,000 clones, 65% to 90% occurring once; the ten biggest clones make up approximately 10%. What was sequenced was peripheral blood. This sequence joins TRBV11-2 and TRBJ2-7; no clear D. The source of this sequence is a man older than 75 with acute or convalescent COVID-19. The CDR3: CASSLDILAYEQYF. For the CDR3, the DNA is TGTGCCAGCAGCTTAGATATCCTAGCCTACGAGCAGTACTTC.